The T cell receptor (beta chain) under discussion was sequenced for a study of blood T cell repertoires in COVID-19 (dated by TCRdb to between 2020 and 2021). With respect to the entire study: Samples covering the acute and convalescent phases of COVID-19 were provided by collaborators in the United States, Italy and Spain. Deeply sampled blood TCRbeta repertoires from subjects exposed to, actively infected with, or recovered from COVID-19 were included in the dataset. Where HLA class I and class II types were available, the types were taken from metadata supplied by the sample provider, not from assay-based typing. A freely available public database, intended as a resource for researchers studying the immune response to SARS-CoV-2, is where the repertoires were released. Sample metadata almost always included a de-identified subject ID, COVID-19 status, age in years and sex. Samples came from the ongoing ImmuneRACE study (first 160 participants) plus 1,254 subjects from 6 global collaborators. The material from the prospective study consisted of cDNA or gDNA derived from T cells, B-cell-depleted T cells, or PBMCs. The full study reports these points: Clinical and demographic metadata were provided uncurated, with the amount varying by source and participant.

In its sample, this clone was seen once. Its antigen specificity is not known. The sample holds no much larger clone one base away, and base qualities are not on file. TCRbeta CDR3 regions were amplified from genomic DNA by means of the immunoSEQ Assay, a bias-controlled multiplex PCR. The authors processed their data as follows. The number of nucleated cells in each sample was estimated by amplification of reference gene primers within the assay. To quantify the absolute abundance of each unique TCRbeta CDR3 rearrangement, sequence reads were collapsed and filtered. For each sample, productive Simpson clonality was calculated as the square root of Simpson's diversity index over productive rearrangements. The clones in this table, taken by TCRdb from immuneACCESS, are in-frame only. Not every clone is retained; where verified, under half of the shortfall comes from an unresolved V gene, and the cause of the rest is unknown. The V and J calls and clone size were taken over from that table, and D and trimming were inferred from the DNA. Recorded for this sample are 180,000 or so clones; 86% of them occurred a single time. The ten top clones hold approximately 9.9% of the sample.

Trimming removed 7 bases from V and 4 bases from J; the gene matches leave 9 bases unexplained. The CDR3, from cysteine to phenylalanine, totals 14 residues. Only the CDR3 part of the read is kept: 42 bases, read in frame from the first base. As encoded in the germline V gene (reference sequence), CDR1 is MNHEY while CDR2 is SMNVEV. One collaborating source in Seattle enrolled patients during active infection and followed them longitudinally through the course of disease. The collaborating institutions used their own protocols to collect whole blood in K2EDTA tubes. For TCRbeta analysis, collaborators shipped samples as frozen whole blood, isolated PBMCs, or DNA extracted from either of those sample types.

Recombination joined TRBV27 with TRBJ2-7; 8 junctional bases match TRBD2. The sequenced material came from peripheral blood. The TCR originated in a woman in her sixties with COVID-19, enrolled during active disease. The CDR3 amino acid sequence is: CASTPAGGGYEQYF. The base sequence is TGTGCCAGCACCCCTGCGGGAGGAGGGTACGAGCAGTACTTC.